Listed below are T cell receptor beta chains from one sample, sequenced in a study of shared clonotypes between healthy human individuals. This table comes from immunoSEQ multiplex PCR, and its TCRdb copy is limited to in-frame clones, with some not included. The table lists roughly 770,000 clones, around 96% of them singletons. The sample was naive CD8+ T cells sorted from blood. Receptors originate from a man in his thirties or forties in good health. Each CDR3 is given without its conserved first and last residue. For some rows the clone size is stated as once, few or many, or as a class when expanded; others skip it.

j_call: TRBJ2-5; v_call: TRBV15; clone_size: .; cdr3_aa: ATSIRTGLYQETQY
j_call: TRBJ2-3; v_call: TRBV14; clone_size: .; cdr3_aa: ASSHLRRDDTDTQY
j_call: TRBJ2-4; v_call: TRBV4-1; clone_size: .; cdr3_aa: ASSQAQGTNIQY
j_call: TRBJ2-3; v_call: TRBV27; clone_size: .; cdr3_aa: ASSPWRASGSTDTQY
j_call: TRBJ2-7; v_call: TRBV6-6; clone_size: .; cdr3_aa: ASSYRRTRDEQY
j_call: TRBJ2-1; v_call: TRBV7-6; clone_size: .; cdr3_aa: ASSSSQGAYNEQF
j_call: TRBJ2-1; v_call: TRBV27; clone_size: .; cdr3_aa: ASSLRTGYNEQF
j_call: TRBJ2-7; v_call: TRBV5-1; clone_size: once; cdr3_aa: ASSWTSGTIEQY
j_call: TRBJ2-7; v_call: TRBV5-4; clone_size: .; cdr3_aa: ASSFSPSYEQY
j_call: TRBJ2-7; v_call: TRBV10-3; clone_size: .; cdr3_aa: AISPPGQGFYEQY
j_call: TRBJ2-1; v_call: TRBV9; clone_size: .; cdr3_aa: ASSVFRGNNEQF
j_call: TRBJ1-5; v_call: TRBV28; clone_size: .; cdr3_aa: ASSLRGHQQPQH
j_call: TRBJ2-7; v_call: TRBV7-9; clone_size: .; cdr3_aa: ASSLSDRGLHEQY
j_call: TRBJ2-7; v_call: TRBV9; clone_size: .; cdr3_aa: ASSVRTSPSEQY
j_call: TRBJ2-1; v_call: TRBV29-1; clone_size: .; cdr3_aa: TFVGTGFNEQF
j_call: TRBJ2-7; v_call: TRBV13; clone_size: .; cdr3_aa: ASSLGQGPLYEQY
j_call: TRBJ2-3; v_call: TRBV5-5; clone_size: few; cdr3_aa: ASSRNSGRLADTQY
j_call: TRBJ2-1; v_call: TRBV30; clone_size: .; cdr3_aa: ASHGGDYNEQF
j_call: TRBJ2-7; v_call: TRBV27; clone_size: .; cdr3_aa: ASAPGTSGFYEQY
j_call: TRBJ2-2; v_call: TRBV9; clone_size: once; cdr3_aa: ASSATGTGRTGELF
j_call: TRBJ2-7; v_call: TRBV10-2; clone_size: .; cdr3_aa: ASPGGAGDEQY
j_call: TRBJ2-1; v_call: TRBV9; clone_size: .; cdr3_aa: ASSLLAGGPNEQF
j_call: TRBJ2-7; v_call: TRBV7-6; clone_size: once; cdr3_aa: ASSPRPGLAGGPLFYEQY
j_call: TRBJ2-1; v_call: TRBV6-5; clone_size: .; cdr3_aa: ASSYSSAGGNEQF
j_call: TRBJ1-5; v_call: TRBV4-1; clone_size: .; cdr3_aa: ASSLDRGVQPQH
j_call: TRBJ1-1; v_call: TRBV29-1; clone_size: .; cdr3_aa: STPGYFEAF
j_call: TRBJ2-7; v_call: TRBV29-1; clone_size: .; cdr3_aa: SVDHPFGEQY
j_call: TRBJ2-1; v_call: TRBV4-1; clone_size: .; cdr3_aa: ASSQETSHNEQF
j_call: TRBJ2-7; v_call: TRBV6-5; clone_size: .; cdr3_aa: ASSQRDNSYEQY
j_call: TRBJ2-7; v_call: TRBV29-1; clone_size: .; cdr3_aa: SVEDLTGGSYEQY
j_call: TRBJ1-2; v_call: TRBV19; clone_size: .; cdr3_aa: ASSLDLTNYGYT
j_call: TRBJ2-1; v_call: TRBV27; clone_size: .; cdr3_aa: ASSLGGPRNNEQF
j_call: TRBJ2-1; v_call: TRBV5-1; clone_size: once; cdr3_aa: ASSVFSGSSYNEQF
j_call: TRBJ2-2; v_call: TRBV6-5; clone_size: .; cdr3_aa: ASSPIQSTGELF
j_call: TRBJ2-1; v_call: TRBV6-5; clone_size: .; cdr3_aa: ASSRSQGDEQF
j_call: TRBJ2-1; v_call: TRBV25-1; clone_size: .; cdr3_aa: ASSDLRESAYNEQF
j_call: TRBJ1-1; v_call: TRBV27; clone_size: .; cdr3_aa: ASSQGGTEAF
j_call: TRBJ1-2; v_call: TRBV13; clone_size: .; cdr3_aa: ASSRKGMNYGYT
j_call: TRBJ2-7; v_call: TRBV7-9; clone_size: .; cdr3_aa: ASSPRTGRTYEQY
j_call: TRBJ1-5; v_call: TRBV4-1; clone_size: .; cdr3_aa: ASSQEKSGRDQPQH
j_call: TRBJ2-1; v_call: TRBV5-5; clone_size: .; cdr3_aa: ASSLTSGSTIEQF
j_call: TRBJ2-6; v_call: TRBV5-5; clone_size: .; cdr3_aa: ASSLVMGTGLSGANVLT
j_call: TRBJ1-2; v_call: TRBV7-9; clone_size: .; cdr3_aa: ASSLGGRPST
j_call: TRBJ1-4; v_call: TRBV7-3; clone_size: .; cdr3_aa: ASSSRQRVLGEKLF
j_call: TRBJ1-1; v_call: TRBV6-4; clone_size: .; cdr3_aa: ASRAQTGNTEAF
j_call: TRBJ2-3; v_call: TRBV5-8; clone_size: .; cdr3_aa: ASSPGLAGTDTQY
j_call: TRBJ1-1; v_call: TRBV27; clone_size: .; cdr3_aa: ASSTHGGGSTEAF
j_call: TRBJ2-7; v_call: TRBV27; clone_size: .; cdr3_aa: ASSDLGQYYEQY
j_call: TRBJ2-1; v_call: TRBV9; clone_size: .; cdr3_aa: ASSVDGNGFYNEQF
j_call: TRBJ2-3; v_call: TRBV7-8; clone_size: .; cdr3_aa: ASSKIHRDSCY
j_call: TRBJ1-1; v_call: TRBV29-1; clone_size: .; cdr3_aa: SVEYSGMNTEAF
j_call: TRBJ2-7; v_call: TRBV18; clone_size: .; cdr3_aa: ASRENSYEQY
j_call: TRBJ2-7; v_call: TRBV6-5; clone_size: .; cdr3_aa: ASSYDSNEQY
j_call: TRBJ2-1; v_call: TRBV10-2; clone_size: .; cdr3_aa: ASKESGLAGNEQF
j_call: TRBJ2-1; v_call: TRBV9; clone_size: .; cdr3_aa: ASSVGSGEGNEQF
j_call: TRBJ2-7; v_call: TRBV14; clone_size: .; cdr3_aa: ASRDIGSYEQY
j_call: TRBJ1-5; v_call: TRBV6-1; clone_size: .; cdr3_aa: ASSPTRDSNQPQH
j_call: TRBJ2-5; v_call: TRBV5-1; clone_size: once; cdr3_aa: ASSLAFKETQY
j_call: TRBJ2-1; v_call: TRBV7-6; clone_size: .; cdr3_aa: ASSATSGYNEQF